Below, 24 T cell receptor beta chains from the same sample are listed, as sequenced in a study of T cells in Graves' hyperthyroidism and ophthalmopathy. RNA transcripts gave rise to amplified TCR beta CDR3 regions. Carried out on the TCR CDR3, a first-round RT-PCR used the HTBI primer set. TCRdb fed the multiplex PCR reads into MiXCR, producing one record per CDR3 protein. The sample holds around 300,000 distinct CDR3 sequences, 11% to 15% seen once. The sequenced sample consisted of blood. These receptors all come from a woman aged 25 to 39 with Graves' hyperthyroidism.

This chain uses TRBV28 with TRBJ1-4; no clear D gene. This CDR3 contains 15 residues. The V gene's germline CDR1 is MDHEN and CDR2 SYDVKM. Between the trimmed V and J ends, which lost 3 bases and 4 bases, there was a span of 12 bases. The DNA of the CDR3 is TGTGCCAGCAGTTTTAGTTGGAGGCATAATGAAAAACTGTTTTTT. Protein sequence: CASSFSWRHNEKLFF. Full variable domain (missing parts from reference TRBV28 and TRBJ1-4): DVKVTQSSRYLVKRTGEKVFLECVQDMDHENMFWYRQDPGLGLRLIYFSYDVKMKEKGDIPEGYSVSREKKERFSLILESASTNQTSMYLCASSFSWRHNEKLFFGSGTQLSVL.

This clonotype has at least ten counts. The CDR3 region has the DNA TGCAGTGCCGAACTGGACAGAGAGAATCAGCCCCAGCATTTT. It translates to CSAELDRENQPQHF. The J gene is TRBJ1-5, the V gene TRBV20-1, with D perhaps TRBD1 (6 bases). V lost 6 bases and J 4 bases, leaving 16 bases between the germline ends. Per germline, CDR1 DFQATT and CDR2 SNEGSKA (reference sequence). The CDR3 extends over 14 amino acids.

In its sample, this clonotype was seen a few times. V is TRBV19 and J is TRBJ2-6; D possibly corresponds to TRBD2 (6 bases). The germline CDR1 and CDR2 sequences are LNHDA and SQIVND (reference sequence). The CDR3 sequence is 17 residues long. Between the trimmed V and J ends, which lost 3 bases and 4 bases, there was a span of 16 bases. CDR3 region: CASSILISGAGANVLTF. CDR3 DNA: TGTGCCAGTAGTATTTTGATCTCGGGAGCCGGGGCCAACGTCCTGACTTTC. The whole variable domain, filled in from reference TRBV19 and TRBJ2-6, reads DGGITQSPKYLFRKEGQNVTLSCEQNLNHDAMYWYRQDPGQGLRLIYYSQIVNDFQKGDIAEGYSVSREKKESFPLTVTSAQKNPTAFYLCASSILISGAGANVLTFGAGSRLTVL.

This sequence joins TRBV30 and TRBJ2-4, with 11 bases that match TRBD1. CDR1 is GTSNPN and CDR2 is SVGIG in the germline V gene (reference sequence). This CDR3 spans 18 amino acids. V shed 3 bases, J shed 0 bases, and the junction held 10 bases outside the gene matches. CDR3 amino acids: CAWRRTGGGILAKNIQYF. CDR3 in DNA: TGTGCCTGGAGAAGGACAGGGGGCGGAATTTTAGCCAAAAACATTCAGTACTTC.

This chain joins TRBV5-1 and TRBJ2-7, with D perhaps TRBD1 (5 bases). Trimming pared 1 base from V and 2 bases from J, leaving 10 bases between. This CDR3 comprises 14 residues. Germline values: CDR1 SGHRS, CDR2 YFSETQ. The CDR3 region has the DNA TGCGCCAGCAGCTTGATAATAGGGGCCTACGAGCAGTACTTC. Translating gives CASSLIIGAYEQYF.

This clonotype was detected ten times or more. The chain carries TRBV2 and TRBJ2-7; 8 bases line up with TRBD2. Losses at the gene ends were 7 bases for V and 0 bases for J; bases not matched to a gene: 2. CDR1 and CDR2 from the germline V gene are SNHLY and FYNNEI. The CDR3 runs to 13 residues. The CDR3 reads CASKREYSYEQYF. DNA for the CDR3: TGTGCCAGCAAGCGGGAGTACTCCTACGAGCAGTACTTC.

This clonotype was observed at least ten times. J is TRBJ2-1 and V is TRBV20-1, with 11 nucleotides matching TRBD2. This CDR3 spans 15 amino acids. The germline CDR1 and CDR2 sequences are DFQATT and SNEGSKA (reference sequence). V was clipped by 3 bases and J by 10 bases; unmatched bases: 11. In DNA form, the CDR3 reads TGCAGTGCTAGCATTAGCGGGAGGGCCGGTAGCGAGCAGTTCTTC. Its translation: CSASISGRAGSEQFF.

This clonotype was observed many times. The chain employs TRBV19 and TRBJ1-2; 7 bases are shared with TRBD1. Germline-derived CDR1 and CDR2 are LNHDA and SQIVND (reference sequence). This CDR3 region has 17 residues. V lost 3 bases and J lost 1; bases outside the gene matches: 11. CDR3 bases: TGTGCCAGTAGTATGGATCTGACAGGGAAGATTAACTATGGCTACACCTTC. Translated, it gives CASSMDLTGKINYGYTF.

The genes are TRBV30 and TRBJ2-1; 8 nucleotides agree with TRBD2. The germline gives CDR1 GTSNPN, CDR2 SVGIG (reference sequence). The CDR3 spans 12 residues. J gave up 10 bases and V 2 bases, and 4 bases lay outside the gene matches. CDR3 protein: CAWSFSGIEQFF. In DNA form, the CDR3 reads TGTGCCTGGAGTTTTAGCGGGATAGAGCAGTTCTTC.

V usage is TRBV10-3 and J usage is TRBJ2-2, with a tentative D call TRBD2 (5 bases). V shed 5 bases and J shed 4 bases, with 8 bases lying between them. Germline V CDR1 and CDR2: ENHRY, SYGVKD. CDR3 length: 13 amino acids. The CDR3: CAISRTVTGELFF. Written as DNA, the CDR3 is TGTGCCATCAGTCGGACTGTCACCGGGGAGCTGTTTTTT.

The table lists this clonotype with a few counts. This chain joins TRBV12-3 or TRBV12-4 and TRBJ2-1; 9 bases agree with TRBD2. The CDR3 runs to 15 residues. The junction had 7 bases not matched to a gene; V was cut back by 3 bases and J by 7 bases. CDR3 DNA sequence: TGTGCCAGCAGTTTCCTTGCGGGAGGGTGGAATGAGCAGTTCTTC. Translation gives CASSFLAGGWNEQFF.

This clonotype has ten or more counts. The V and J genes are TRBV7-8 and TRBJ1-2; a weak D match, TRBD1 (6 bases). The CDR3 contains 17 residues. CDR1 is SGHVS, CDR2 FQNEAQ, per germline. Trimming shortened V by 3 bases and J by 0 bases, and 17 bases separated the two germline ends. In nucleotides, the CDR3 is TGTGCCAGCAGCTTTAATCCTCGGGACACCACTAACTATGGCTACACCTTC. Protein product: CASSFNPRDTTNYGYTF.

The chain is built from TRBV30 and TRBJ2-7, with TRBD1 matching over 7 bases. The junction had 8 bases not matched to a gene; V was cut back by 0 bases and J by 6 bases. This CDR3 has 14 residues. Per the germline V gene, CDR1 is GTSNPN and CDR2 is SVGIG (reference sequence). In DNA, the CDR3 is TGTGCCTGGAGTGTAGGGGACAGTTTCGGCGAGCAGTACTTC. Encoded protein: CAWSVGDSFGEQYF.

V gene TRBV30 combines with J gene TRBJ2-7; perhaps TRBD2 as D (6 bases). The CDR3 totals 15 residues. Trimming pared 2 bases from V and 3 bases from J, leaving 17 bases between. The germline V gene encodes CDR1 GTSNPN and CDR2 SVGIG (reference sequence). For the CDR3, the DNA is TGTGCCTGGAGTCCACCGGTGGTGGGGGGCTACGAGCAGTACTTC. Its protein product is CAWSPPVVGGYEQYF.

Many counts were recorded for this clonotype. This chain connects TRBV28 to TRBJ1-2; the D is unclear. Trimming took 9 bases from V and 5 from J, leaving 13 bases between them. CDR3 length: 12 residues. The V gene's germline CDR1 is MDHEN and CDR2 SYDVKM. The CDR3 sequence: CASVRRPYGYTF. CDR3 nucleotides: TGTGCCAGTGTTCGACGGCCGTATGGCTACACCTTC.

This clonotype was counted a few times. The CDR3 sequence: CASRKPGLAAFNTGELFF. The DNA for the CDR3 is TGTGCCAGCAGGAAACCGGGACTAGCGGCCTTTAACACCGGGGAGCTGTTTTTT. The gene calls are TRBV6-2 or TRBV6-3 and TRBJ2-2, with TRBD2 identical over 11 bases. The ends lost 6 bases at V and 2 bases at J; junction bases unmatched: 11. Germline loops: CDR1 MNHEY, CDR2 SVGEGT. The length of the CDR3 is 18 residues.

This clonotype showed up many times. The chain links TRBV28 to TRBJ1-2; D possibly corresponds to TRBD1 (6 bases). The V end was cut by 4 bases, the J end by 4 bases, with 10 bases between. This CDR3 contains 13 residues. Per the germline V gene, CDR1 is MDHEN and CDR2 is SYDVKM. Here the CDR3 DNA reads TGTGCCAGCAGTTCACAGGGAGTCTATGGCTACACCTTC. Encoded protein: CASSSQGVYGYTF.

This clonotype turned up a few times. The CDR3, as DNA: TGTGCCAGCAGCTCGGGGGGTGGTTCACCCCTCCACTTT. Protein sequence: CASSSGGGSPLHF. The genes are TRBV7-2 and TRBJ1-6, with a weak D call TRBD1 (5 bases). Per the germline V gene, CDR1 is SGHTA and CDR2 is FQGNSA. Trimming took off 4 bases at V and 9 bases at J, with 10 bases between the two ends. The CDR3 has 13 amino acids.

The V and J genes are TRBV7-2 and TRBJ2-1, with 11 bases fitting TRBD2. Germline V CDR1 and CDR2: SGHTA, FQGNSA. The CDR3 runs to 15 residues. The ends lost 2 bases at V and 15 bases at J; junction bases unmatched: 12. The CDR3 coding sequence is TGTGCCAGCAGCTTAAGCGGTAGCGGGAGGGCTATCCGGTTCTTC. Translation: CASSLSGSGRAIRFF.

This clonotype was picked up many times. The rearrangement joins TRBV28 to TRBJ2-7; a weak D match, TRBD2 (6 bases). This CDR3 has 16 residues. CDR1 and CDR2 (germline): MDHEN, SYDVKM. V gave up 10 bases and J gave up 0 bases, with 22 bases separating them. CDR3 residues: CATSPTLASSSYEQYF. The CDR3 DNA sequence: TGTGCCACCAGCCCAACGCTAGCGTCGAGCTCCTACGAGCAGTACTTC. The variable domain in full, completed from reference TRBV28 and TRBJ2-7, reads DVKVTQSSRYLVKRTGEKVFLECVQDMDHENMFWYRQDPGLGLRLIYFSYDVKMKEKGDIPEGYSVSREKKERFSLILESASTNQTSMYLCATSPTLASSSYEQYFGPGTRLTVT.

This sequence joins TRBV7-9 and TRBJ2-7; D ambiguous. There are 16 residues in the CDR3. V was trimmed by 1 base and J by 0 bases, leaving 13 bases between them. CDR1 is SEHNR, CDR2 FQNEAQ, per germline (reference sequence). CDR3 bases: TGTGCCAGCAGCTTAGGCTCGGCTGCCAGCTCCTACGAGCAGTACTTC. It encodes CASSLGSAASSYEQYF.

This clonotype was seen repeatedly, ten times or more. The chain combines TRBV7-6 with TRBJ2-5, with D perhaps given as TRBD1 or TRBD2 (6 bases each). The CDR3 is 15 amino acids. CDR1 SGHVS and CDR2 FNYEAQ come from the germline V gene. Trimming pared 5 bases from V and 4 bases from J, leaving 17 bases between. The CDR3 is CASSPLTWGAETQYF. As DNA, the CDR3 is TGTGCCAGCAGCCCGCTGACTTGGGGGGCAGAGACCCAGTACTTC. Combining the CDR3 with reference TRBV7-6 and TRBJ2-5 gives the whole variable domain GAGVSQSPRYKVTKRGQDVALRCDPISGHVSLYWYRQALGQGPEFLTYFNYEAQQDKSGLPNDRFSAERPEGSISTLTIQRTEQRDSAMYRCASSPLTWGAETQYFGPGTRLLVL.

This clonotype was counted between two and nine times. V usage is TRBV19 and J usage is TRBJ2-2; D is uncertain. Looked up from germline, CDR1 is LNHDA and CDR2 is SQIVND (reference sequence). Trimming shortened V by 7 bases and J by 3 bases, and 6 bases separated the two germline ends. This CDR3 spans 12 amino acids. As DNA, the CDR3 is TGTGCCAGTAACAGAGACACCGGGGAGCTGTTTTTT. This translates into CASNRDTGELFF.

In its sample, this clonotype was seen once. The V gene is TRBV3-1, the J gene TRBJ2-7; tentative D call: TRBD2 (6 bases). Germline V lookup: CDR1 LGHDT, CDR2 YNNKEL (reference sequence). The CDR3 has 14 residues. V was trimmed by 5 bases and J by 3 bases, leaving 14 bases between them. CDR3 amino acids: CASSSSRGGYEQYF. Written as DNA, the CDR3 is TGTGCCAGCAGCTCATCGCGGGGAGGCTACGAGCAGTACTTC.